Listed below are T cell receptor beta chains from one sample, sequenced in a study of PD-L1 blockade in urothelial cancer. Data came from immunoSEQ multiplex PCR; TCRdb stores just in-frame clones and leaves some out. The sample lists about 110,000 clones, approximately 90% occurring once. Sequences were derived from PBMCs, sampled around atezolizumab (anti-PD-L1) treatment. The receptor source for this set is a man in his sixties with urothelial cancer. CDR3s include the opening cysteine and the closing phenylalanine or tryptophan. The D gene is left open where the match is weak. Some rows have no size entry. The others give once, few or many, or a class for an expanded clone.

CDR3 length | D gene | J gene | V gene | clone size | CDR3 DNA | CDR3 protein
12 | TRBD1 | TRBJ2-7 | TRBV2 | - | TGTGCCAGCAGCGTACAGGGGAACGAGCAGTACTTC | CASSVQGNEQYF
13 | TRBD2 | TRBJ2-3 | TRBV27 | - | TGTGCCAGCAAAATGACTAGCGAAGATACGCAGTATTTT | CASKMTSEDTQYF
15 | - | TRBJ2-2 | TRBV4-2 | - | TGTGCCAGCAGCCAACCTAGCGCGAACACCGGGGAGCTGTTTTTT | CASSQPSANTGELFF
13 | - | TRBJ2-1 | TRBV6-6 | few | TGTGCCAGCAGTACATCCGGAGAGAGTGAGCAGTTCTTC | CASSTSGESEQFF
16 | - | TRBJ2-5 | TRBV19 | - | TGTGCCAGTAGCCAACGACGAGGTGGTACTCAAGAGACCCAGTACTTC | CASSQRRGGTQETQYF
11 | - | TRBJ1-1 | TRBV19 | - | TGTGCCAGTAGACGGGAGATTGAAGCTTTCTTT | CASRREIEAFF
12 | - | TRBJ1-2 | TRBV2 | - | TGTGCCAGCAGTGAACAAAACTATGGCTACACCTTC | CASSEQNYGYTF
14 | TRBD2 | TRBJ2-1 | TRBV5-1 | - | TGCGCCAGTCGACTAGCTCCAACCTACAATGAGCAGTTCTTC | CASRLAPTYNEQFF
14 | TRBD1 | TRBJ2-5 | TRBV7-9 | - | TGTGCCAGCAGCGCCGGACAGGTACAAGAGACCCAGTACTTC | CASSAGQVQETQYF
14 | - | TRBJ2-7 | TRBV11-1 | - | TGTGCCAGCAGCGCGTCCGCGGTTGATTACGAGCAGTACTTC | CASSASAVDYEQYF
15 | TRBD2 | TRBJ2-1 | TRBV9 | - | TGTGCCAGCAGCGCGGGAGGGCCGCTCTCTAGGGAGCAGTTCTTC | CASSAGGPLSREQFF
11 | - | TRBJ1-4 | TRBV19 | - | TGTGCCAGTAGCTTCTCGGGAAAACTGTTTTTT | CASSFSGKLFF
13 | - | TRBJ1-2 | TRBV7-2 | - | TGTGCCAGCAGCGTACGGGAGGTGGGGGGCTACACCTTC | CASSVREVGGYTF
14 | TRBD1 | TRBJ2-7 | TRBV9 | - | TGTGCCAGCAGCGTAGCTGGACAGGGCAGCGAGCAGTACTTC | CASSVAGQGSEQYF